The 16 T cell receptor beta chains below were found in one sample sequenced in a study of blood T cell repertoires in COVID-19. Profiled with immunoSEQ multiplex PCR; TCRdb holds only in-frame clones, not every one. The data contain around 70,000 clones, 75% to 85% of them singletons. Specimen: peripheral blood. The receptors stem from an elderly man with acute or convalescent COVID-19.

V usage is TRBV7-2 and J usage is TRBJ2-7; D perhaps matches TRBD2 (6 bases). The CDR3 consists of 15 residues. Trimming left V 3 bases short and J 10 bases short, with 22 bases between. The germline CDR1 and CDR2 sequences are SGHTA and FQGNSA. The CDR3 region has the DNA TGTGCCAGCAGCTTCGGTAGCGGCACTAGCCCCGTTCAGTACTTC. Amino acid sequence: CASSFGSGTSPVQYF.

The chain has TRBV27 and TRBJ1-2, with TRBD1 as a possible D gene (5 bases). Germline loops: CDR1 MNHEY, CDR2 SMNVEV (reference sequence). The CDR3 length is 15 residues. The germline V and J ends were trimmed by 2 bases and 4 bases, with 14 bases remaining between them. CDR3 sequence (DNA): TGTGCCAGCAGTTTAAAGGGGCAGGATGGCTATGGCTACACCTTC. It is translated as CASSLKGQDGYGYTF.

The chain combines TRBV5-6 with TRBJ2-5; 11 bases line up with TRBD2. The CDR3 spans 17 residues. CDR1 and CDR2 from the germline V gene are SGHDT and YYEEEE. Unmatched junction bases numbered 10, after V lost 4 bases and J lost 2 bases. CDR3 sequence (DNA): TGTGCCAGCAGCCTCACGACTAGCGGGACATCTCAAGAGACCCAGTACTTC. Translating it yields CASSLTTSGTSQETQYF. Supplemented by reference TRBV5-6 and TRBJ2-5, the full variable domain reads DAGVTQSPTHLIKTRGQQVTLRCSPKSGHDTVSWYQQALGQGPQFIFQYYEEEERQRGNFPDRFSGHQFPNYSSELNVNALLLGDSALYLCASSLTTSGTSQETQYFGPGTRLLVL.

This clone was counted once. The chain combines TRBV28 with TRBJ2-7, with TRBD1 matching 8 bases. CDR1 is MDHEN and CDR2 is SYDVKM in the germline V gene. Trimming removed 2 bases from V and 2 bases from J; junction bases left unmatched: 2. The CDR3 contains 14 residues. CDR3 nucleotides: TGTGCCAGCAGTTTACCGGACAGGGCCTACGAGCAGTACTTC. It encodes CASSLPDRAYEQYF.

This clone was counted once. This chain links TRBV7-2 with TRBJ1-2; weak D call: TRBD1 (6 bases). This CDR3 is 13 amino acids long. Trimming pared 5 bases from V and 3 bases from J, leaving 10 bases between. Germline-derived CDR1 and CDR2 are SGHTA and FQGNSA. CDR3 DNA sequence: TGTGCCAGCAGCCCACAGGGAGACTATGGCTACACCTTC. Translated, it gives CASSPQGDYGYTF.

V gene TRBV28 combines with J gene TRBJ1-2; D perhaps matches TRBD1 (5 bases). Germline V gene data show CDR1 as MDHEN and CDR2 as SYDVKM. V gave up 2 bases and J gave up 7 bases, with 14 bases separating them. The CDR3 consists of 14 residues. The DNA of the CDR3 is TGTGCCAGCAGTTTAGCCTTTGACAGACCTGGCTACACCTTC. Translating it yields CASSLAFDRPGYTF.

V gene TRBV6-5 combines with J gene TRBJ2-5, with a tentative D call TRBD2 (5 bases). The CDR3 is 13 residues long. Germline V gene lookup returns CDR1 MNHEY and CDR2 SVGAGI. V shed 6 bases and J shed 3 bases, with 11 bases lying between them. The CDR3 DNA reads as TGTGCCAGCAGCCGCACTAGGGAAGAGACCCAGTACTTC. Protein: CASSRTREETQYF.

In DNA form, the CDR3 reads TGCAGCGTTGACAGGGGGCAGGTCACCTACAATGAGCAGTTCTTC. This codes for CSVDRGQVTYNEQFF. The rearrangement links TRBV29-1 to TRBJ2-1, with 8 positions matching TRBD1. CDR3 size: 15 residues. Germline loops: CDR1 SQVTM, CDR2 ANQGSEA. V gave up 3 bases and J gave up 2 bases; unmatched junction bases: 6.

The genes are TRBV27 and TRBJ1-6; D remains unclear. The CDR3 extends over 15 amino acids. The germline V and J ends were trimmed by 3 bases and 6 bases, with 12 bases remaining between them. CDR1 MNHEY and CDR2 SMNVEV come from the germline V gene (reference sequence). CDR3: CASSFRVSLNSPLHF. CDR3 nucleotide sequence: TGTGCCAGCAGTTTCCGGGTCTCCCTTAATTCACCCCTCCACTTT.

This rearrangement joins TRBV19 to TRBJ1-1; D remains ambiguous. The CDR3 spans 11 residues. Trimming stripped 5 bases from V and 7 bases from J, with 8 bases between. Germline loops: CDR1 LNHDA, CDR2 SQIVND (reference sequence). The CDR3 sequence is CASSGPDEAFF. In nucleotides, the CDR3 is TGTGCCAGTAGTGGGCCAGATGAAGCTTTCTTT.

This chain links TRBV7-9 with TRBJ1-1; D is unresolved. The germline V gene has CDR1 SEHNR and CDR2 FQNEAQ (reference sequence). The CDR3 is made up of 13 amino acids. The V end lost 4 bases, the J end lost 3 bases, and 9 bases lay between the germline ends. The CDR3 region has the DNA TGTGCCAGCAGCTCCCTTACGGACACTGAAGCTTTCTTT. Protein sequence: CASSSLTDTEAFF.

The DNA of the CDR3 is TGTGCCAGCTCACCAGCCAGGGGCTCTGAAGCTTTCTTT. Translated, it gives CASSPARGSEAFF. The chain joins TRBV18 to TRBJ1-1; possibly TRBD1 for D (6 bases). The CDR3 covers 13 residues. V lost 2 bases to trimming and J lost 6 bases, with 10 bases between them. From germline, CDR1 is KGHSH and CDR2 LQKENI.

V is TRBV5-1 and J is TRBJ2-3; the match to TRBD2 covers 10 bases. The trim removed 5 bases at V and 3 bases at J, leaving 6 bases unmatched. Germline CDR1 and CDR2: SGHRS and YFSETQ. The CDR3 is made up of 15 amino acids. The CDR3 sequence is CASSLGTSETDTQYF. In nucleotides, the CDR3 is TGCGCCAGCAGTCTGGGGACTAGCGAGACAGATACGCAGTATTTT.

This chain links TRBV19 with TRBJ2-4; 10 bases agree with TRBD2. Germline CDR1 reads LNHDA; CDR2 reads SQIVND (reference sequence). Trimming removed 5 bases from V and 7 bases from J; junction bases left unmatched: 5. CDR3 length: 14 residues. Here the CDR3 DNA reads TGTGCCAGTAGTCCAGGACTAGCGGTGAACATTCAGTACTTC. This translates into CASSPGLAVNIQYF.

Here the CDR3 reads CSSRGLAKGNEQFF. The CDR3 DNA reads as TGCAGCTCCCGGGGACTAGCTAAGGGGAATGAGCAGTTCTTC. The chain links TRBV29-1 to TRBJ2-1; TRBD2 aligns across 9 bases. CDR1 and CDR2 (germline): SQVTM, ANQGSEA. V shed 8 bases and J 7 bases; nucleotides not matched to a gene: 12. CDR3 size: 14 residues.

CDR3 DNA: TGTGCAAGTCGCTTACCCGGACAGGGAGGAGGGCAGTACTTC. This translates into CASRLPGQGGGQYF. The rearrangement joins TRBV12-2 to TRBJ2-7; the D segment call TRBD1 is taken from the table without a DNA check. TRBV12-2 is a recognized pseudogene. The CDR3 extends over 14 amino acids.